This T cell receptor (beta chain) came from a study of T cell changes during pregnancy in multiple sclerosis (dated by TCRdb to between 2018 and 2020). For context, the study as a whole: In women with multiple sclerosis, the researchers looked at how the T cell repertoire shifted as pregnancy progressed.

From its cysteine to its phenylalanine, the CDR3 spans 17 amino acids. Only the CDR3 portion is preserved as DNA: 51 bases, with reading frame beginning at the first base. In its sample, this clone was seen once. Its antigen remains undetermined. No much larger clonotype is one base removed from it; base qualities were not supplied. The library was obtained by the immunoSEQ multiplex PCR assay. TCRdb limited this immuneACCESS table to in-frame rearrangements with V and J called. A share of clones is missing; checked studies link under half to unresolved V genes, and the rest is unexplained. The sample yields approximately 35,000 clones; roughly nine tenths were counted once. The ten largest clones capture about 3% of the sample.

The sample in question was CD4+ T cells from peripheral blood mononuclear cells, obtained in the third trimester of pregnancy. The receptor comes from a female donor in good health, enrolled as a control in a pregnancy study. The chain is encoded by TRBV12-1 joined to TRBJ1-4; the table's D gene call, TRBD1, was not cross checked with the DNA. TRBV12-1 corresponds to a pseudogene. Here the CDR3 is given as CASRQRRGRATNEKLFF. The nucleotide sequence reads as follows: TGTGCCAGCAGACAACGAAGGGGGCGGGCAACTAATGAAAAACTGTTTTTT.